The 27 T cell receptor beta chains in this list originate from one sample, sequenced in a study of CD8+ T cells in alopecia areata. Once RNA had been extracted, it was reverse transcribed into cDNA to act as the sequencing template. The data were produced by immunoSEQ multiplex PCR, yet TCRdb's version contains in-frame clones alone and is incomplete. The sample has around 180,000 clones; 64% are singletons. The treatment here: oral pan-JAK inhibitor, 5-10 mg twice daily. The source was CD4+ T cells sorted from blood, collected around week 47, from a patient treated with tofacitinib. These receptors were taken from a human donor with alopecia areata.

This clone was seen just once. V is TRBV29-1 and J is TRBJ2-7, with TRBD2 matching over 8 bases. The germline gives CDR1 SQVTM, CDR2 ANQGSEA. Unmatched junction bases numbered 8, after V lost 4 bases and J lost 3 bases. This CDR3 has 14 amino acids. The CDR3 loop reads CSVAAQRGNYEQYF. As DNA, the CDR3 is TGCAGCGTTGCCGCCCAGCGGGGGAACTACGAGCAGTACTTC.

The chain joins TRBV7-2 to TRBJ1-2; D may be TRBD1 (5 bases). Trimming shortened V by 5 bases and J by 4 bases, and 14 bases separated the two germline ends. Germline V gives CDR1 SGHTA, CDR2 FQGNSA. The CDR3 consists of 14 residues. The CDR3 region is CASSQDSLTYGYTF. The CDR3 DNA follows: TGTGCCAGCAGCCAAGACAGCCTAACCTATGGCTACACCTTC.

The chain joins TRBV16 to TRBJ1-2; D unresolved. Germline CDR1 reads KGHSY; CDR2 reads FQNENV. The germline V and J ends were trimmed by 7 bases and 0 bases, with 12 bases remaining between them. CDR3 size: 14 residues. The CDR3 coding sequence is TGTGCCAGCACCTCCGACATGTCTAACTATGGCTACACCTTC. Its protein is CASTSDMSNYGYTF. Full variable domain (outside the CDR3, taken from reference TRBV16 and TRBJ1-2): GEEVAQTPKHLVRGEGQKAKLYCAPIKGHSYVFWYQQVLKNEFKFLISFQNENVFDETGMPKERFSAKCLPNSPCSLEIQATKLEDSAVYFCASTSDMSNYGYTFGSGTRLTVV.

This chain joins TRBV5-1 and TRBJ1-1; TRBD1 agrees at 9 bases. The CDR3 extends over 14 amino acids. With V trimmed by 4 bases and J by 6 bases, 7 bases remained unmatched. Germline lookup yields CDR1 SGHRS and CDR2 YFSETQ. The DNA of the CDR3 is TGCGCCAGCAGCGCGGGACAGGGTAACGCTGAAGCTTTCTTT. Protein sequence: CASSAGQGNAEAFF. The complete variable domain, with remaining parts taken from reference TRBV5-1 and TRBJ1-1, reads KAGVTQTPRYLIKTRGQQVTLSCSPISGHRSVSWYQQTPGQGLQFLFEYFSETQRNKGNFPGRFSGRQFSNSRSEMNVSTLELGDSALYLCASSAGQGNAEAFFGQGTRLTVV.

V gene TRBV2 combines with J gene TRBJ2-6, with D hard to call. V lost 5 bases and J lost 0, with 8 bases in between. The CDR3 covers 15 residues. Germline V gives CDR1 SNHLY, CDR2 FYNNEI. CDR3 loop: CASSRPTSGANVLTF. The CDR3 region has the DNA TGTGCCAGCAGTCGACCGACCTCTGGGGCCAACGTCCTGACTTTC.

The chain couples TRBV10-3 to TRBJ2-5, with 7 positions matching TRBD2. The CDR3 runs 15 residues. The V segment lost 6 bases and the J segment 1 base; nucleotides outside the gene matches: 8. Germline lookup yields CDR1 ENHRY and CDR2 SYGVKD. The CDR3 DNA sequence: TGTGCCATCAGGTCCAGCGGGGACCTCCAAGAGACCCAGTACTTC. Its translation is CAIRSSGDLQETQYF.

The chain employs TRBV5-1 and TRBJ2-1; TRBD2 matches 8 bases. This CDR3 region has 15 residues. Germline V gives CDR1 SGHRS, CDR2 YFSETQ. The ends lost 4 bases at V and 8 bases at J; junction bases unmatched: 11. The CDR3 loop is CASSHGTRVLDEQFF. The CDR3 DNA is TGCGCCAGCAGCCACGGGACTAGGGTTCTCGATGAGCAGTTCTTC.

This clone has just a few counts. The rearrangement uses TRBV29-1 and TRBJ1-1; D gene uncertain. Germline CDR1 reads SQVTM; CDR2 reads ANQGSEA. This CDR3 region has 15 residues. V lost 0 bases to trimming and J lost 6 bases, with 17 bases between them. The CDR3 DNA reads TGCAGCGTTGAAGACGTCAGGCCCAATGGGGCTGAAGCTTTCTTT. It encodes CSVEDVRPNGAEAFF.

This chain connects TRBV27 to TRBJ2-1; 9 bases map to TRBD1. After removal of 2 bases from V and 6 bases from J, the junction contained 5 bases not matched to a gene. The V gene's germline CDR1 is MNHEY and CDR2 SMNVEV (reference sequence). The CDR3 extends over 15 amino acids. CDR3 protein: CASSLRTGASNEQFF. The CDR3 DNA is TGTGCCAGCAGTTTAAGGACAGGGGCGTCCAATGAGCAGTTCTTC.

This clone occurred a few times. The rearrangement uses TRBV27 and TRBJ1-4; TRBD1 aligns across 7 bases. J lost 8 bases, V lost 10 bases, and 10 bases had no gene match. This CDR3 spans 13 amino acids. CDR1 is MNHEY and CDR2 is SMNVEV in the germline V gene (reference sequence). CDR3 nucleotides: TGTGCCAAACACCAGGGGGAAGGAGAAAAACTGTTTTTT. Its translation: CAKHQGEGEKLFF.

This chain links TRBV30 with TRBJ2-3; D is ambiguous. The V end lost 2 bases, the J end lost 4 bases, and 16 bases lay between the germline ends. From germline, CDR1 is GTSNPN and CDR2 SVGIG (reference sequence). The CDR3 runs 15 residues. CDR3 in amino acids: CAWSTGPSAADTQYF. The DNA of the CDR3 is TGTGCCTGGAGTACCGGGCCATCGGCGGCAGATACGCAGTATTTT.

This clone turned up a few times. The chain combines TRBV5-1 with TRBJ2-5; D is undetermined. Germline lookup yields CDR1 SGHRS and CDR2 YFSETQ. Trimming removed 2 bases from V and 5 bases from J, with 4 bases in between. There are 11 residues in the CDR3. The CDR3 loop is CASSFDETQYF. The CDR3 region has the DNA TGCGCCAGCAGCTTTGATGAGACCCAGTACTTC.

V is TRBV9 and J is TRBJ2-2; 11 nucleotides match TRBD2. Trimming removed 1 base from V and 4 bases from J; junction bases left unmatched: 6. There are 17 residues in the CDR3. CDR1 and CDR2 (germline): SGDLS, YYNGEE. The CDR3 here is CASSVSTSGGATGELFF. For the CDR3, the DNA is TGTGCCAGCAGCGTAAGCACTAGCGGGGGAGCCACCGGGGAGCTGTTTTTT.

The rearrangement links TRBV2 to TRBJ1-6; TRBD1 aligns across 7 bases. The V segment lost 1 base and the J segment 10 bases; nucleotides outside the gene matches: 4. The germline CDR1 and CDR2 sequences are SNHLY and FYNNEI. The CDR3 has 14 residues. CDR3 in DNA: TGTGCCAGCAGTGAAGTGGGAGGGGGCTCACCCCTCCACTTT. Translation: CASSEVGGGSPLHF. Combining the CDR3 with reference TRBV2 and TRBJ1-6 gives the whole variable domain EPEVTQTPSHQVTQMGQEVILRCVPISNHLYFYWYRQILGQKVEFLVSFYNNEISEKSEIFDDQFSVERPDGSNFTLKIRSTKLEDSAMYFCASSEVGGGSPLHFGNGTRLTVT.

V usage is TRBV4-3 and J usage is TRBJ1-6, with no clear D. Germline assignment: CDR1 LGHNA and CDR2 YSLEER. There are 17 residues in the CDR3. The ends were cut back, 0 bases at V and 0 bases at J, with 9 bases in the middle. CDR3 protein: CASSQDLKISYNSPLHF. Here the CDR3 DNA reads TGCGCCAGCAGCCAAGATCTCAAAATCTCCTATAATTCACCCCTCCACTTT.

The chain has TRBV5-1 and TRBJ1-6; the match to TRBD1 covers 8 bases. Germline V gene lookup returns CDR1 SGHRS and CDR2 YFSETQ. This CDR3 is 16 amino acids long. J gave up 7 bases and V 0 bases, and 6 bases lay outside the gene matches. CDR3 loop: CASSLAQGAQNSPLHF. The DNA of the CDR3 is TGCGCCAGCAGCTTGGCCCAGGGGGCGCAGAATTCACCCCTCCACTTT.

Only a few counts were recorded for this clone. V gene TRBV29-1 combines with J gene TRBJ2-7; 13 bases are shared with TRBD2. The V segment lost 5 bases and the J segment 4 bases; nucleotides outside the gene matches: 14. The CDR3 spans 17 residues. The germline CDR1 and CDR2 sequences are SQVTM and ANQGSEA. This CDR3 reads CSVSGQRTSGGTYEQYF. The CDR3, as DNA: TGCAGCGTTTCTGGCCAAAGGACTAGCGGGGGCACATACGAGCAGTACTTC.

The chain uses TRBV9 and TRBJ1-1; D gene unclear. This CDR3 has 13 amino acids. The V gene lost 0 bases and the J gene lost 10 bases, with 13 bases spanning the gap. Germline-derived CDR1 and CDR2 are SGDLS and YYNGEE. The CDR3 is CASSVETLRGAFF. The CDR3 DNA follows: TGTGCCAGCAGCGTAGAGACCCTACGCGGAGCTTTCTTT.

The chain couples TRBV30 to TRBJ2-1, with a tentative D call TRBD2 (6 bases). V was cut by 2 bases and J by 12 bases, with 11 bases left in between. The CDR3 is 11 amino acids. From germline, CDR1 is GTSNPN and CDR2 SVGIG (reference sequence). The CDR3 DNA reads TGTGCCTGGAGTCGCAGTAGCGGGCAGTTCTTC. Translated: CAWSRSSGQFF.

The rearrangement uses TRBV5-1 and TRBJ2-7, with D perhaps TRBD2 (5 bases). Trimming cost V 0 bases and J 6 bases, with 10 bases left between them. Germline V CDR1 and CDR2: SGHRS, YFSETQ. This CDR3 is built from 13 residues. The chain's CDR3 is CASSLDPGSEQYF. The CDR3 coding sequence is TGCGCCAGCAGCTTGGATCCGGGAAGCGAGCAGTACTTC.

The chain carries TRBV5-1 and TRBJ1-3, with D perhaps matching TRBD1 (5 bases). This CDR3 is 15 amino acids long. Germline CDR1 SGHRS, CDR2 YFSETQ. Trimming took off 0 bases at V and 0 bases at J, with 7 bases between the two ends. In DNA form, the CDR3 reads TGCGCCAGCAGCTTGGGACAGTTCTCTGGAAACACCATATATTTT. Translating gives CASSLGQFSGNTIYF.

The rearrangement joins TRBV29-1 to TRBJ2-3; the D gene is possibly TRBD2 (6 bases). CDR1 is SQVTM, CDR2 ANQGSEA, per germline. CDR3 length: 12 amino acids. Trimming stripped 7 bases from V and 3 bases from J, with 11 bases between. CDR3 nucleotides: TGCAGCGCGGAGGGGTCGACAGATACGCAGTATTTT. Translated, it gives CSAEGSTDTQYF.

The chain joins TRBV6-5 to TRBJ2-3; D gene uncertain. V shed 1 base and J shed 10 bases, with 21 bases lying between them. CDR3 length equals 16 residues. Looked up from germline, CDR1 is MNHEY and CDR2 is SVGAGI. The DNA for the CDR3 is TGTGCCAGCAGTTACTTGAGTATCGACTCCCCCATCGCGCAGTATTTT. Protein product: CASSYLSIDSPIAQYF.

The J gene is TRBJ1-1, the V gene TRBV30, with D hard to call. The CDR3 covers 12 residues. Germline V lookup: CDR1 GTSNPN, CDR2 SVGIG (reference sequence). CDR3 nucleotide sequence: TGTGCTGCGACACCAGGAGGGACTGAAGCTTTCTTT. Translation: CAATPGGTEAFF.

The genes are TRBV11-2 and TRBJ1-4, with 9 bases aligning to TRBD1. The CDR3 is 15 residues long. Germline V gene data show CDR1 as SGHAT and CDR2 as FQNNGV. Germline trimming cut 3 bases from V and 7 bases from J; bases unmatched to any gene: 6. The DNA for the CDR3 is TGTGCCAGCAGCTTGGCTGGGACAGGGAGTGAAAAACTGTTTTTT. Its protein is CASSLAGTGSEKLFF.

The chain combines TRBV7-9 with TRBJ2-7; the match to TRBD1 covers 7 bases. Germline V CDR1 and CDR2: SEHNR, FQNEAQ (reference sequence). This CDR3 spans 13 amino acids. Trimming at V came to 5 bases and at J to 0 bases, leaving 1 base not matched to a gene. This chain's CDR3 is CASSRQGSYEQYF. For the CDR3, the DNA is TGTGCCAGCAGCCGACAGGGCTCCTACGAGCAGTACTTC.

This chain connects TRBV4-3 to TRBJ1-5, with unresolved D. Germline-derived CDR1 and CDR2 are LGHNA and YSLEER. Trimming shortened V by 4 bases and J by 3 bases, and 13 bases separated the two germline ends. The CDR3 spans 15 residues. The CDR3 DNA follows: TGCGCCAGCAGCCTCGGACGGGAACTCAATCAGCCCCAGCATTTT. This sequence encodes CASSLGRELNQPQHF.